This T cell receptor (beta chain) is drawn from a study of T-cell memory formation after mild COVID-19. MiXCR was run by TCRdb on the 5' RACE reads, yielding one entry per CDR3 protein. This table has roughly 250,000 distinct CDR3 sequences, 16% appearing once. Trimming took 2 bases from V and 2 from J, leaving 11 bases between them. This CDR3 has 14 amino acids. Germline lookup yields CDR1 SGHRS and CDR2 YFSETQ. This receptor was taken from a man aged 18 to 30 who had mild COVID-19 (a few samples of this study predate the infection). Cell type and time point are not known. Sequencing was done on a sample of PBMCs or a T cell subset sorted from them (not recorded which). The chain uses TRBV5-1 and TRBJ2-7; maybe TRBD1 (6 bases). CDR3 region: CASSLGQTTYEQYF. CDR3 DNA sequence: TGCGCCAGCAGCTTAGGACAGACAACCTACGAGCAGTACTTC.